These 24 T cell receptor beta chains originate from one sample sequenced in a study of blood T cell repertoires in COVID-19. The repertoire was sequenced with immunoSEQ multiplex PCR; TCRdb's copy has only in-frame clones and lacks some. In the table there are 150,000 to 200,000 clones, 85% to 90% of which are singletons. The sequencing sample was made of peripheral blood. These receptors originate from a man between 18 and 35 years old with acute or convalescent COVID-19.

The chain joins TRBV28 to TRBJ1-3; D uncertain. This CDR3 is built from 14 residues. V lost 6 bases and J 0 bases, leaving 9 bases between the germline ends. The germline V gene encodes CDR1 MDHEN and CDR2 SYDVKM. CDR3 region: CASSPAGSGNTIYF. The CDR3 nucleotides read TGTGCCAGCAGCCCCGCGGGCTCTGGAAACACCATATATTTT. The full variable domain, rest sourced from reference TRBV28 and TRBJ1-3, is DVKVTQSSRYLVKRTGEKVFLECVQDMDHENMFWYRQDPGLGLRLIYFSYDVKMKEKGDIPEGYSVSREKKERFSLILESASTNQTSMYLCASSPAGSGNTIYFGEGSWLTVV.

This rearrangement joins TRBV15 to TRBJ1-2; the D is unclear. Between the trimmed V and J ends, which lost 0 bases and 8 bases, there was a span of 13 bases. The CDR3 consists of 14 residues. The germline V gene encodes CDR1 LNHNV and CDR2 YYDKDF (reference sequence). Here the CDR3 DNA reads TGTGCCACCAGCAGAGAGGGAGGACCTCGGGGCTACACCTTC. Translated: CATSREGGPRGYTF.

The chain employs TRBV3-1 (or the pseudogene TRBV3-2) and TRBJ2-3, with D unclear. Trimming shortened V by 4 bases and J by 1 base, and 12 bases separated the two germline ends. CDR1 LGHDT and CDR2 YNNKEL come from the germline V gene (reference sequence). This CDR3 is built from 15 residues. The CDR3 here is CASSLKTSGTDTQYF. CDR3 bases: TGTGCCAGCAGCCTAAAGACATCTGGCACAGATACGCAGTATTTT.

The chain carries TRBV28 and TRBJ1-3; TRBD1 is a possible D gene (6 bases). The CDR3 loop spans 14 amino acids. The germline CDR1 and CDR2 sequences are MDHEN and SYDVKM. Between the trimmed V and J ends, which lost 2 bases and 4 bases, there was a span of 9 bases. The CDR3 reads CASSLDRLGNTIYF. In DNA, the CDR3 is TGTGCCAGCAGTTTAGACAGGTTAGGAAACACCATATATTTT.

The chain is built from TRBV4-1 and TRBJ2-7; TRBD2 might be the D (5 bases). The CDR3 covers 14 residues. V lost 0 bases and J 3 bases, leaving 9 bases between the germline ends. From germline, CDR1 is MGHRA and CDR2 YSYEKL. CDR3 nucleotides: TGCGCCAGCAGCCAAGATCGGGGATTCTACGAGCAGTACTTC. Translation gives CASSQDRGFYEQYF.

The chain links TRBV15 to TRBJ2-1, with 9 bases that match TRBD1. J was trimmed by 3 bases and V by 3 bases; bases with no gene match: 6. The CDR3 has 16 amino acids. Germline values: CDR1 LNHNV, CDR2 YYDKDF (reference sequence). The CDR3 reads CATSSSGTGYYNEQFF. The CDR3 DNA sequence: TGTGCCACCAGCAGCTCCGGGACAGGGTACTACAATGAGCAGTTCTTC.

This rearrangement joins TRBV7-3 to TRBJ1-2, with no clear D. The V gene lost 5 bases and the J gene lost 6 bases, with 10 bases spanning the gap. The CDR3 loop spans 12 amino acids. Germline V gene sequence: CDR1 SGHTA, CDR2 FQGTGA. CDR3 residues: CASSLKLNGYTF. The DNA of the CDR3 is TGTGCCAGCAGCCTGAAGCTAAATGGCTACACCTTC. The complete variable domain, with remaining parts taken from reference TRBV7-3 and TRBJ1-2, reads GAGVSQTPSNKVTEKGKYVELRCDPISGHTALYWYRQSLGQGPEFLIYFQGTGAADDSGLPNDRFFAVRPEGSVSTLKIQRTERGDSAVYLCASSLKLNGYTFGSGTRLTVV.

This chain uses TRBV7-9 with TRBJ2-7; 7 bases fit TRBD1. There are 14 residues in the CDR3. CDR1 and CDR2 (germline): SEHNR, FQNEAQ (reference sequence). The trim removed 4 bases at V and 3 bases at J, leaving 6 bases unmatched. The CDR3 coding sequence is TGTGCCAGCAGCTACGGGACAGCTGGCTACGAGCAGTACTTC. Protein: CASSYGTAGYEQYF. Together with reference TRBV7-9 and TRBJ2-7, the CDR3 gives the full variable domain: DTGVSQNPRHKITKRGQNVTFRCDPISEHNRLYWYRQTLGQGPEFLTYFQNEAQLEKSRLLSDRFSAERPKGSFSTLEIQRTEQGDSAMYLCASSYGTAGYEQYFGPGTRLTVT.

The chain links TRBV6-5 to TRBJ2-1; 10 bases agree with TRBD1. Germline V gene sequence: CDR1 MNHEY, CDR2 SVGAGI. V gave up 6 bases and J gave up 6 bases; unmatched junction bases: 5. This CDR3 is 14 amino acids long. In DNA, the CDR3 is TGTGCCAGCAGCCGGACAGGGGGAATCAATGAGCAGTTCTTC. Translated, it gives CASSRTGGINEQFF.

V and J are TRBV7-8 and TRBJ2-1; D is perhaps TRBD2 (6 bases). Deletions cut 0 bases from V and 6 bases from J, with 6 bases between. This CDR3 region has 13 residues. Germline V lookup: CDR1 SGHVS, CDR2 FQNEAQ. CDR3 region: CASSLAGGNEQFF. The CDR3 DNA is TGTGCCAGCAGCTTAGCGGGGGGCAATGAGCAGTTCTTC.

The genes are TRBV7-3 and TRBJ2-5, with TRBD2 matching over 12 bases. J gave up 5 bases and V 2 bases, and 6 bases lay outside the gene matches. Germline lookup yields CDR1 SGHTA and CDR2 FQGTGA. CDR3 size: 16 residues. The DNA for the CDR3 is TGTGCCAGCAGCTTATCGCTAGCGGGGGGGCATGAGACCCAGTACTTC. Translating gives CASSLSLAGGHETQYF.

The chain recombines TRBV7-9 with TRBJ1-2; possible D gene TRBD1, 6 bases. CDR1 and CDR2 (germline): SEHNR, FQNEAQ (reference sequence). V shed 3 bases and J shed 3 bases, with 11 bases lying between them. CDR3 length: 14 amino acids. CDR3 region: CASSFNSGDYGYTF. The CDR3 nucleotides are TGTGCCAGCAGCTTTAATTCAGGGGACTATGGCTACACCTTC.

Details on this clone: Other DNA sequences in the same sample also yield this CDR3. The chain recombines TRBV7-9 with TRBJ2-2; no reliable D call. Trimming removed 5 bases at V and 5 bases at J, with 6 bases between. Germline values: CDR1 SEHNR, CDR2 FQNEAQ (reference sequence). The CDR3 is 12 amino acids. In nucleotides, the CDR3 is TGTGCCAGCAGCCCAGGAACCGGGGAGCTGTTTTTT. Its translation is CASSPGTGELFF.

The rearrangement links TRBV30 to TRBJ2-1, with 11 bases identical to TRBD2. CDR3 size: 13 residues. V gave up 4 bases and J gave up 9 bases; unmatched junction bases: 5. Germline V lookup: CDR1 GTSNPN, CDR2 SVGIG (reference sequence). CDR3 region: CAWTSGGIAEQFF. The CDR3 DNA reads as TGTGCCTGGACTAGCGGGGGGATCGCTGAGCAGTTCTTC.

V usage is TRBV15 and J usage is TRBJ2-3, with 7 bases fitting TRBD2. Looked up from germline, CDR1 is LNHNV and CDR2 is YYDKDF (reference sequence). The CDR3 is 17 residues long. Trimming at V came to 0 bases and at J to 5 bases, leaving 11 bases not matched to a gene. CDR3 region: CATSRDTEGGRRDTQYF. The CDR3 DNA reads TGTGCCACCAGCAGAGATACGGAGGGAGGGAGGCGAGATACGCAGTATTTT. The variable domain in full, completed from reference TRBV15 and TRBJ2-3, reads DAMVIQNPRYQVTQFGKPVTLSCSQTLNHNVMYWYQQKSSQAPKLLFHYYDKDFNNEADTPDNFQSRRPNTSFCFLDIRSPGLGDTAMYLCATSRDTEGGRRDTQYFGPGTRLTVL.

The rearrangement joins TRBV5-5 to TRBJ2-2; a possible D gene is TRBD1 (6 bases). The CDR3 has 17 amino acids. Per germline, CDR1 SGHKS and CDR2 YYEKEE (reference sequence). V lost 1 base and J 4 bases, leaving 17 bases between the germline ends. The CDR3 sequence is CASSLLGGQGSTGELFF. CDR3 in DNA: TGTGCCAGCAGCTTGTTGGGTGGGCAGGGGAGCACCGGGGAGCTGTTTTTT.

This clone was detected a few times. The chain links TRBV10-1 to TRBJ1-2; 11 bases are shared with TRBD1. The CDR3 sequence is 14 residues long. J was trimmed by 7 bases and V by 6 bases; bases with no gene match: 7. Per germline, CDR1 WNHNN and CDR2 SYGVQD (reference sequence). CDR3 bases: TGCGCCAGCAGCCCGGGACAGGGGGTCGGTGGCTACACCTTC. Its translation is CASSPGQGVGGYTF.

J is TRBJ1-5 and V is TRBV7-9, with TRBD1 matching over 7 bases. With 3 bases clipped from V and 1 base from J, the junction kept 3 bases outside the gene matches. CDR3 length: 15 residues. CDR1 is SEHNR and CDR2 is FQNEAQ in the germline V gene (reference sequence). The CDR3 nucleotides read TGTGCCAGCAGCTTGGGACAGCAAAGCAATCAGCCCCAGCATTTT. Protein: CASSLGQQSNQPQHF. Full variable domain (remainder filled in from reference TRBV7-9 and TRBJ1-5): DTGVSQNPRHKITKRGQNVTFRCDPISEHNRLYWYRQTLGQGPEFLTYFQNEAQLEKSRLLSDRFSAERPKGSFSTLEIQRTEQGDSAMYLCASSLGQQSNQPQHFGDGTRLSIL.

DNA for the CDR3: TGTGCCAGCAGTTTCCTCGGACAGGGAGGCAAAAACATTCAGTACTTC. It specifies CASSFLGQGGKNIQYF. This chain joins TRBV6-5 and TRBJ2-4; 8 bases line up with TRBD1. The V and J ends lost 4 bases and 3 bases, in that order; junction bases with no gene match: 8. The CDR3 spans 16 residues. Germline V gene sequence: CDR1 MNHEY, CDR2 SVGAGI.

This clone was counted only a few times. The chain has TRBV7-2 and TRBJ1-1, with 7 positions matching TRBD1. The V and J ends lost 3 bases and 10 bases, in that order; junction bases with no gene match: 14. This CDR3 has 15 residues. CDR1 and CDR2 (germline): SGHTA, FQGNSA. For the CDR3, the DNA is TGTGCCAGCAGCTTGACCACGGACAGGTTCTCGAGAGCTTTCTTT. It encodes CASSLTTDRFSRAFF.

The V gene is TRBV3-1 (or the pseudogene TRBV3-2), the J gene TRBJ2-5; 8 bases align to TRBD2. The CDR3 runs to 16 residues. The V segment lost 0 bases and the J segment 6 bases; nucleotides outside the gene matches: 9. Per germline, CDR1 LGHDT and CDR2 YNNKEL (reference sequence). The DNA for the CDR3 is TGTGCCAGCAGCCAAGATCTTGCGGGGGGCGGCAAGACCCAGTACTTC. Amino acids: CASSQDLAGGGKTQYF.

The chain recombines TRBV18 with TRBJ1-2; possible D gene TRBD1, 6 bases. The CDR3 consists of 14 residues. V was trimmed by 3 bases and J by 8 bases, leaving 16 bases between them. Germline V CDR1 and CDR2: KGHSH, LQKENI. The CDR3 protein is CASSPRTENRGYTF. The CDR3 DNA sequence: TGTGCCAGCTCACCCCGGACAGAGAACCGCGGCTACACCTTC.

This clone was recorded once. The chain couples TRBV7-7 to TRBJ2-5; D is unclear. Germline-derived CDR1 and CDR2 are SSHAT and FNYEAQ (reference sequence). Trimming pared 3 bases from V and 5 bases from J, leaving 10 bases between. The CDR3 runs to 13 residues. In DNA form, the CDR3 reads TGTGCCAGCAGCTTTAGTGTCGGGGAGACCCAGTACTTC. This codes for CASSFSVGETQYF.

This rearrangement joins TRBV11-2 to TRBJ2-5, with 10 positions matching TRBD1. Germline V gives CDR1 SGHAT, CDR2 FQNNGV. Losses at the gene ends were 5 bases for V and 4 bases for J; bases not matched to a gene: 7. The CDR3 totals 15 residues. For the CDR3, the DNA is TGTGCCAGCAGCCTAGGGGACAGGGGAGGAGAGACCCAGTACTTC. It is translated as CASSLGDRGGETQYF. The variable domain in full, completed from reference TRBV11-2 and TRBJ2-5, reads EAGVAQSPRYKIIEKRQSVAFWCNPISGHATLYWYQQILGQGPKLLIQFQNNGVVDDSQLPKDRFSAERLKGVDSTLKIQPAKLEDSAVYLCASSLGDRGGETQYFGPGTRLLVL.